This TCR beta chain was profiled in a study of CD8 T cells in Susac syndrome. Whole-study context: At the time their blood was drawn, patients with Susac syndrome were either therapy-naive, on corticosteroids (with some of them also receiving intravenous immunoglobulin), or on intravenous immunoglobulin alone.

Random hexamers primed reverse transcription of about 0.45 to 1 ug RNA. TCRdb ran MiXCR on the immunoSEQ multiplex PCR reads and lists one entry per CDR3 protein. The data contain 110,000 to 150,000 distinct CDR3 sequences, nearly 97% of them singletons. V dropped 0 bases and J dropped 8; count of bases not matched to a gene: 11. This CDR3 spans 16 amino acids. Germline V gene sequence: CDR1 SGHRS, CDR2 YFSETQ. Sequencing was done on a sample of CD4+ T cells from PBMCs. The J gene is TRBJ2-1, the V gene TRBV5-1; 7 bases are shared with TRBD2. The TCR comes from a human donor with Susac syndrome. Here the CDR3 reads CASSLVTGGIVDEQFF. The CDR3 DNA is TGCGCCAGCAGCTTGGTTACGGGGGGAATAGTGGATGAGCAGTTCTTC.